The 18 T cell receptor beta chains below were found in one sample sequenced in a study of T cell repertoires in cytomegalovirus infection (dated by TCRdb to between 2018 and 2021). The sequencer listed for this sample is Illumina HiSeq 1500. TCRdb trimmed the raw reads at Q25, called clones with MiXCR and kept productive beta chains. Merged by CDR3 protein, the rows form single entries marked with the most common genes and DNA. This sample comprises almost 300,000 distinct CDR3 sequences, about 9.2% of them detected only once. The ten most abundant clones make up 2% to 3% of the sample. The sequencing sample was made of PBMCs. These TCRs come from a human donor in good health (CMV status not recorded). Some clones in this sample may be carry-over from other donors' samples.

This clonotype showed up many times. This sequence joins TRBV7-2 and TRBJ2-2; the D is unclear. Germline values: CDR1 SGHTA, CDR2 FQGNSA. The CDR3 is 18 amino acids. Between the trimmed V and J ends, which lost 0 bases and 1 base, there was a span of 15 bases. CDR3 loop: CASSLAPVFAGNTGELFF. The DNA for the CDR3 is TGTGCCAGCAGCTTAGCCCCCGTTTTTGCAGGGAACACCGGGGAGCTGTTTTTT.

The sample holds many counts of this clonotype. The genes are TRBV12-5 and TRBJ1-5; 8 bases are a match to TRBD1. CDR3 length: 17 residues. With 1 base clipped from V and 0 bases from J, the junction kept 5 bases outside the gene matches. Germline V gene data show CDR1 as LGHNT and CDR2 as FRNRAP. CDR3 in amino acids: CASGLALTGASNQPQHF. The CDR3 nucleotides are TGTGCTAGTGGTTTGGCCCTGACAGGGGCTAGCAATCAGCCCCAGCATTTT.

This clonotype was observed at least ten times. The rearrangement links TRBV20-1 to TRBJ2-4; D is undetermined. Germline V lookup: CDR1 DFQATT, CDR2 SNEGSKA (reference sequence). The V and J ends lost 0 bases and 6 bases respectively, with 0 bases between them. The CDR3 has 10 residues. Written as DNA, the CDR3 is TGCAGTGCTAGAGAAAACATTCAGTACTTC. It encodes CSARENIQYF.

In regard to this clonotype: Just one base apart from a much larger clone, this may be a read error. Since the CDR3 does not end with the conserved phenylalanine or tryptophan, this likely comes from a read error. This chain links TRBV19 with TRBJ2-3; TRBD1 aligns across 7 bases. With V trimmed by 1 base and J by 2 bases, 3 bases remained unmatched. The CDR3 extends over 15 amino acids. Germline CDR1 and CDR2: LNHDA and SQIVND (reference sequence). The CDR3 region is CASSIGGTDTDTQYL. In nucleotides, the CDR3 is TGTGCCAGTAGTATAGGGGGGACAGACACAGATACGCAGTATCTT.

This clonotype was observed a few times. The rearrangement joins TRBV29-1 to TRBJ1-1; perhaps TRBD1 as D (5 bases). From germline, CDR1 is SQVTM and CDR2 ANQGSEA. Trimming pared 6 bases from V and 6 bases from J, leaving 11 bases between. This CDR3 spans 11 amino acids. The CDR3 region has the DNA TGCAGCGTCGTTTCGGGGGCTGAAGCTTTCTTT. This translates into CSVVSGAEAFF.

Many counts were recorded for this clonotype. The chain recombines TRBV14 with TRBJ2-5; D is possibly TRBD2 (6 bases). Germline V gives CDR1 SGHDN, CDR2 FVKESK. The CDR3 spans 17 residues. Trimming shortened V by 6 bases and J by 0 bases, and 20 bases separated the two germline ends. The CDR3 coding sequence is TGTGCCAGCAGGCGGGGACTCCAAAGCCCCTACCAAGAGACCCAGTACTTC. Amino acids: CASRRGLQSPYQETQYF. The full variable domain, with the rest looked up from reference TRBV14 and TRBJ2-5, is EAGVTQFPSHSVIEKGQTVTLRCDPISGHDNLYWYRRVMGKEIKFLLHFVKESKQDESGMPNNRFLAERTGGTYSTLKVQPAELEDSGVYFCASRRGLQSPYQETQYFGPGTRLLVL.

This clonotype was found a few times. The chain is built from TRBV10-3 and TRBJ2-3; D is ambiguous. The CDR3 has 14 amino acids. Looked up from germline, CDR1 is ENHRY and CDR2 is SYGVKD. Trimming shortened V by 4 bases and J by 0 bases, and 8 bases separated the two germline ends. The CDR3 protein is CAISVGPSTDTQYF. The CDR3 bases are TGTGCCATCAGTGTCGGCCCTAGCACAGATACGCAGTATTTT.

The chain has TRBV29-1 and TRBJ2-7; D is undetermined. In germline, CDR1 is SQVTM, CDR2 ANQGSEA. The CDR3 has 13 residues. V lost 4 bases, J lost 3 bases, and 13 bases lay in between. The CDR3 loop reads CSVVVSERYEQYF. The CDR3 coding sequence is TGCAGCGTTGTAGTGTCAGAGCGCTACGAGCAGTACTTC.

This clonotype appeared many times. V gene TRBV7-2 combines with J gene TRBJ1-5, with D unclear. V dropped 5 bases and J dropped 5 bases, with 10 bases sitting between them. The CDR3 is made up of 13 amino acids. Germline V gene sequence: CDR1 SGHTA, CDR2 FQGNSA. The CDR3 nucleotides are TGTGCCAGCAGCCCTCGGACGCATCAGCCCCAGCATTTT. Its translation is CASSPRTHQPQHF.

V gene TRBV9 combines with J gene TRBJ2-2; TRBD1 matches 9 bases. V lost 4 bases, J lost 10 bases, and 11 bases stayed unmatched. In germline, CDR1 is SGDLS, CDR2 YYNGEE. The CDR3 contains 15 residues. In DNA form, the CDR3 reads TGTGCCAGCAGCTCGACCGGGACAGGGATGGAGGAGCTGTTTTTT. Protein sequence: CASSSTGTGMEELFF.

This clonotype was observed a few times. V gene TRBV20-1 combines with J gene TRBJ1-1; no definite D call. CDR1 is DFQATT, CDR2 SNEGSKA, per germline (reference sequence). The CDR3 runs to 13 residues. The germline V and J ends were trimmed by 4 bases and 5 bases, with 14 bases remaining between them. The DNA for the CDR3 is TGCAGTGCTAAACGTGGGAGGGAAACTGAAGCTTTCTTT. This gives the protein CSAKRGRETEAFF.

The rearrangement joins TRBV29-1 to TRBJ2-5; TRBD2 might be the D (5 bases). The germline V gene has CDR1 SQVTM and CDR2 ANQGSEA. Trimming pared 1 base from V and 2 bases from J, leaving 17 bases between. This CDR3 is built from 16 residues. CDR3 region: CSVEVPRGLLQETQYF. The CDR3 DNA is TGCAGCGTTGAAGTCCCCCGAGGGCTCCTTCAAGAGACCCAGTACTTC.

This clonotype occurred many times. V is TRBV6-2 or TRBV6-3 and J is TRBJ1-1; 7 bases line up with TRBD1. Per germline, CDR1 MNHEY and CDR2 SVGEGT. The CDR3 length is 15 residues. Trimming took 6 bases from V and 4 from J; bases not matched to a gene: 11. The CDR3 DNA is TGTGCCAGCAGACCACCGACAGGGACGGGCACTGAAGCTTTCTTT. Translated: CASRPPTGTGTEAFF.

This clonotype was seen a handful of times. The chain joins TRBV28 to TRBJ2-2; the D gene is possibly TRBD1 (5 bases). V gave up 2 bases and J gave up 5 bases, with 9 bases separating them. This CDR3 region has 14 residues. Germline V gene sequence: CDR1 MDHEN, CDR2 SYDVKM. The CDR3 sequence is CASSLHRQTGELFF. CDR3 bases: TGTGCCAGCAGTTTACACAGGCAGACCGGGGAGCTGTTTTTT.

With respect to this clonotype: Likely a read error: the CDR3 ends without its conserved phenylalanine or tryptophan. CDR3 residues: CASSMGLGQPQHL. CDR3 bases: TGTGCCAGCAGTATGGGGCTGGGTCAGCCCCAGCATTTA. The V and J genes are TRBV11-2 and TRBJ1-5; perhaps TRBD1 as D (5 bases). The CDR3 loop spans 13 amino acids. V dropped 6 bases and J dropped 6 bases, with 12 bases sitting between them. Per the germline V gene, CDR1 is SGHAT and CDR2 is FQNNGV.

The table lists this clonotype with many counts. The CDR3 bases are TGTGCCAGCAGTGAGGGCAGGAGTAGCAATCAGCCCCAGCATTTT. This sequence encodes CASSEGRSSNQPQHF. The V and J genes are TRBV2 and TRBJ1-5, with D unclear. V shed 3 bases and J shed 0 bases, with 9 bases lying between them. Germline values: CDR1 SNHLY, CDR2 FYNNEI. The CDR3 loop spans 15 amino acids.

This clonotype occurred many times. The gene calls are TRBV6-2 or TRBV6-3 and TRBJ1-2; D is unresolved. The V end lost 4 bases, the J end lost 6 bases, and 9 bases lay between the germline ends. Germline V CDR1 and CDR2: MNHEY, SVGEGT. This CDR3 is built from 12 residues. CDR3: CASSSPGNGYTF. The CDR3 nucleotides read TGTGCCAGCAGTTCGCCAGGCAATGGCTACACCTTC.

This clonotype was recorded at least ten times. The chain links TRBV7-2 to TRBJ1-4; the D gene is possibly TRBD1 (6 bases). The V gene's germline CDR1 is SGHTA and CDR2 FQGNSA. Trimming left V 6 bases short and J 4 bases short, with 18 bases between. This CDR3 has 16 residues. The CDR3 protein is CASRSAGTRVNEKLFF. DNA of the CDR3: TGTGCCAGCAGGTCGGCCGGGACAAGAGTTAATGAAAAACTGTTTTTT.